The rows below give T cell receptor beta chains drawn from one sample of a study of blood T cell repertoires in COVID-19. Sequenced by immunoSEQ multiplex PCR; TCRdb stores in-frame clones only, minus some. The repertoire holds under 130,000 clones, with approximately 80% as singletons. The sequenced material came from peripheral blood. The receptor source for this set is a human donor in a cohort sampled during active COVID-19. The CDR3 runs from the conserved cysteine through the conserved F or W. Fields, in order: V gene, D gene, CDR3 protein. A D gene is named only where the DNA matches it firmly.

v_call: TRBV3-1/TRBV3-2
d_call: -
cdr3_aa: CASSQVFGGRTDNQPQHF

v_call: TRBV5-5
d_call: TRBD1
cdr3_aa: CASSLEADRGFYQPQHF

v_call: TRBV3-1/TRBV3-2
d_call: TRBD2
cdr3_aa: CASSQRTSGGPRNEQFF

v_call: TRBV12-3/TRBV12-4
d_call: -
cdr3_aa: CASRDNRDYGYTF

v_call: TRBV6-1
d_call: -
cdr3_aa: CASSELKSNYTF

v_call: TRBV18
d_call: -
cdr3_aa: CASSPAGGASNQPQHF

v_call: TRBV2
d_call: -
cdr3_aa: CASSLPRGYTF

v_call: TRBV5-1
d_call: TRBD1
cdr3_aa: CASSLSGTGNTEAFF

v_call: TRBV9
d_call: TRBD2
cdr3_aa: CASSVGVSGGARDEQFF

v_call: TRBV10-1
d_call: TRBD1
cdr3_aa: CASSDNQQGRDTQYF

v_call: TRBV12-5
d_call: -
cdr3_aa: CAGPPTYQETQYF

v_call: TRBV2
d_call: TRBD1
cdr3_aa: CASRGTGIQPQHF

v_call: TRBV11-2
d_call: -
cdr3_aa: CASSFRLGPGSTEAFF

v_call: TRBV6-5
d_call: TRBD1
cdr3_aa: CASTQPQDRVNAFF

v_call: TRBV5-4
d_call: TRBD1
cdr3_aa: CASSLGGQHPRGYTF

v_call: TRBV5-5
d_call: TRBD1
cdr3_aa: CASSAGQGYTGELFF

v_call: TRBV7-2
d_call: -
cdr3_aa: CASSLSRVATNYGYTF

v_call: TRBV15
d_call: TRBD1
cdr3_aa: CATSQGGMNTEAFF

v_call: TRBV6-1
d_call: -
cdr3_aa: CASSESGNGPYEQYF

v_call: TRBV7-3
d_call: -
cdr3_aa: CASSPSGGSNTEAFF

v_call: TRBV6-1
d_call: -
cdr3_aa: CASSEVRAYEQYF

v_call: TRBV11-2
d_call: -
cdr3_aa: CASSPTGYYEQYF

v_call: TRBV6-5
d_call: -
cdr3_aa: CASSVAFNQPQHF

v_call: TRBV19
d_call: TRBD2
cdr3_aa: CASSESLRTSKQTQYF

v_call: TRBV9
d_call: TRBD1
cdr3_aa: CASSTGVTYNSPLHF

v_call: TRBV11-3
d_call: -
cdr3_aa: CASSLDAMVHAAGGYTF

v_call: TRBV5-1
d_call: -
cdr3_aa: CASSLGERGEQFF

v_call: TRBV5-1
d_call: -
cdr3_aa: CASSQQVENSPLHF

v_call: TRBV28
d_call: -
cdr3_aa: CASSQGGGELFF

v_call: TRBV3-1/TRBV3-2
d_call: TRBD2
cdr3_aa: CASSPRTSGATDTQYF

v_call: TRBV6-1
d_call: TRBD1
cdr3_aa: CASSEPTGRNQPQHF

v_call: TRBV5-1
d_call: -
cdr3_aa: CASSRRRGTEAFF

v_call: TRBV12-3/TRBV12-4
d_call: -
cdr3_aa: CASSPRGSYEQYF

v_call: TRBV4-1
d_call: -
cdr3_aa: CASSQTQGADNEQFF

v_call: TRBV27
d_call: -
cdr3_aa: CASSLVGLLGGEQYF

v_call: TRBV29-1
d_call: -
cdr3_aa: CSVSYGGGYTF

v_call: TRBV5-1
d_call: -
cdr3_aa: CASSLDSGSSGNTIYF

v_call: TRBV7-2
d_call: -
cdr3_aa: CASSLRRVNEKLFF

v_call: TRBV20-1
d_call: -
cdr3_aa: CSASVGRGSYEQYF

v_call: TRBV7-9
d_call: -
cdr3_aa: CASSPGGGAPYGYTF

v_call: TRBV7-2
d_call: -
cdr3_aa: CASSQDSVTTGELFF

v_call: TRBV20-1
d_call: -
cdr3_aa: CSAEGLSERTF

v_call: TRBV11-2
d_call: -
cdr3_aa: CASSPSRGRYF

v_call: TRBV5-4
d_call: -
cdr3_aa: CASSFTGLSGNTIYF

v_call: TRBV7-6
d_call: -
cdr3_aa: CASSLERGGNSPLHF

v_call: TRBV2
d_call: -
cdr3_aa: CASSQDSGSRF

v_call: TRBV19
d_call: TRBD1
cdr3_aa: CASSVGTGASYNEQFF

v_call: TRBV11-2
d_call: TRBD1
cdr3_aa: CASSGTGVGYTF

v_call: TRBV27
d_call: TRBD1
cdr3_aa: CASSLRGQGATINGYTF

v_call: TRBV7-8
d_call: -
cdr3_aa: CASSRSGLEQYF

v_call: TRBV7-9
d_call: TRBD2
cdr3_aa: CASSLGAGAHNEQFF

v_call: TRBV30
d_call: TRBD1
cdr3_aa: CAWTRQGWYGYTF

v_call: TRBV7-9
d_call: -
cdr3_aa: CASSLFGSGPNEKLFF